Each of the 13 T cell receptor beta chains below was sequenced from the same sample in a study of blood T cell repertoires in COVID-19. Here immunoSEQ multiplex PCR was the method, and the copy in TCRdb shows in-frame clones only, minus some. The repertoire holds about 280,000 clones, with approximately 90% as singletons. The sample was PBMCs or T cells enriched from blood (not recorded which). These receptors came from a man aged 40-55 years who had been exposed to COVID-19.

This sequence joins TRBV11-2 and TRBJ2-7; D is possibly TRBD1 (6 bases). V gave up 3 bases and J gave up 2 bases, with 14 bases separating them. From germline, CDR1 is SGHAT and CDR2 FQNNGV. The CDR3 is 15 amino acids. CDR3 residues: CASSLGSRGPYEQYF. The CDR3 bases are TGTGCCAGCAGCTTGGGAAGCAGGGGCCCCTACGAGCAGTACTTC.

V usage is TRBV19 and J usage is TRBJ1-1; D gene uncertain. This CDR3 has 14 residues. The V end was cut by 7 bases, the J end by 5 bases, with 17 bases between. The germline V gene has CDR1 LNHDA and CDR2 SQIVND (reference sequence). This CDR3 is CASTAGWSGTEAFF. CDR3 DNA sequence: TGTGCCAGTACCGCGGGCTGGTCGGGGACTGAAGCTTTCTTT.

V usage is TRBV9 and J usage is TRBJ2-7, with TRBD1 identical over 9 bases. Looked up from germline, CDR1 is SGDLS and CDR2 is YYNGEE. With 0 bases clipped from V and 2 bases from J, the junction kept 6 bases outside the gene matches. This CDR3 spans 16 amino acids. CDR3 bases: TGTGCCAGCAGCGTAGGGGCCGGGACAGGGACCTACGAGCAGTACTTC. It yields the protein CASSVGAGTGTYEQYF.

The chain carries TRBV7-9 and TRBJ1-1; D gene ambiguous. The CDR3 is 13 residues long. Germline V gene sequence: CDR1 SEHNR, CDR2 FQNEAQ (reference sequence). Trimming took 3 bases from V and 10 from J, leaving 15 bases between them. For the CDR3, the DNA is TGTGCCAGCAGCTTGCCGTTGTCAGACACAGCTTTCTTT. Its translation is CASSLPLSDTAFF.

This clone showed up just once. The rearrangement uses TRBV21-1 and TRBJ2-2; the table's D call, TRBD1, was not checked against the DNA. TRBV21-1 is recorded as a pseudogene. The length of the CDR3 is 13 residues. CDR3 sequence: CASSKKGVGELFF. The CDR3 nucleotides read TGTGCCAGCAGCAAAAAAGGGGTCGGGGAGCTGTTTTTT.

This chain connects TRBV18 to TRBJ1-3; D gene uncertain. The CDR3 spans 16 residues. Germline CDR1 reads KGHSH; CDR2 reads LQKENI. V lost 4 bases, J lost 0 bases, and 13 bases lay in between. The CDR3 bases are TGTGCCAGCTCACAGGAACGGGAGAACTCTGGAAACACCATATATTTT. Its protein product is CASSQERENSGNTIYF.

The V and J genes are TRBV10-1 and TRBJ2-7, with 9 positions matching TRBD1. The germline V gene has CDR1 WNHNN and CDR2 SYGVQD (reference sequence). The CDR3 loop spans 15 amino acids. V lost 0 bases and J lost 3; bases outside the gene matches: 3. In nucleotides, the CDR3 is TGCGCCAGCAGTGAGTCAGGACAGGGGAACTACGAGCAGTACTTC. Protein: CASSESGQGNYEQYF.

This chain joins TRBV28 and TRBJ1-2; D call uncertain. The CDR3 has 15 residues. The germline gives CDR1 MDHEN, CDR2 SYDVKM. Trimming took off 6 bases at V and 2 bases at J, with 16 bases between the two ends. CDR3 loop: CASSRITTLNYGYTF. The CDR3, as DNA: TGTGCCAGCAGCCGAATCACGACTCTCAACTATGGCTACACCTTC.

V is TRBV30 and J is TRBJ2-1, with 7 bases fitting TRBD2. Trimming at V came to 1 base and at J to 2 bases, leaving 2 bases not matched to a gene. The CDR3 extends over 14 amino acids. In germline, CDR1 is GTSNPN, CDR2 SVGIG (reference sequence). CDR3 nucleotides: TGTGCCTGGAGTGGTGGGAGGGCCTACAATGAGCAGTTCTTC. Amino acid sequence: CAWSGGRAYNEQFF.

This clone showed up just once. The CDR3 protein is CSASAGGTEAFF. The CDR3 DNA follows: TGCAGTGCTAGTGCGGGTGGGACTGAAGCTTTCTTT. This chain connects TRBV20-1 to TRBJ1-1; D uncertain. Germline loops: CDR1 DFQATT, CDR2 SNEGSKA (reference sequence). Trimming removed 3 bases at V and 5 bases at J, with 10 bases between. This CDR3 contains 12 residues.

This sequence joins TRBV5-5 and TRBJ1-2, with 10 bases lining up with TRBD1. The V gene end was trimmed by 4 bases and the J gene end by 12 bases; junction bases not matched to a gene: 6. CDR3 length: 12 amino acids. Germline CDR1 is SGHKS and CDR2 is YYEKEE (reference sequence). The CDR3 region is CASSGSGQGDTF. CDR3 nucleotide sequence: TGTGCCAGCAGCGGAAGCGGACAGGGGGACACCTTC. Full variable domain (remainder filled in from reference TRBV5-5 and TRBJ1-2): DAGVTQSPTHLIKTRGQQVTLRCSPISGHKSVSWYQQVLGQGPQFIFQYYEKEERGRGNFPDRFSARQFPNYSSELNVNALLLGDSALYLCASSGSGQGDTFGSGTRLTVV.

The chain carries TRBV29-1 and TRBJ1-4; a weak D match, TRBD1 (5 bases). Germline loops: CDR1 SQVTM, CDR2 ANQGSEA. Trimming stripped 2 bases from V and 4 bases from J, with 8 bases between. The CDR3 covers 13 residues. CDR3 region: CSVERQRNEKLFF. The CDR3 DNA follows: TGCAGCGTTGAAAGACAGCGTAATGAAAAACTGTTTTTT.

This chain links TRBV4-1 with TRBJ2-7; 7 bases match TRBD2. The CDR3 runs 18 residues. The germline gives CDR1 MGHRA, CDR2 YSYEKL. Trimming cost V 4 bases and J 0 bases; bases outside gene matches: 15. The CDR3 bases are TGCGCCAGCAGCCTCTATGATCCTGGGGACTACGTCTCCTACGAGCAGTACTTC. This gives the protein CASSLYDPGDYVSYEQYF.